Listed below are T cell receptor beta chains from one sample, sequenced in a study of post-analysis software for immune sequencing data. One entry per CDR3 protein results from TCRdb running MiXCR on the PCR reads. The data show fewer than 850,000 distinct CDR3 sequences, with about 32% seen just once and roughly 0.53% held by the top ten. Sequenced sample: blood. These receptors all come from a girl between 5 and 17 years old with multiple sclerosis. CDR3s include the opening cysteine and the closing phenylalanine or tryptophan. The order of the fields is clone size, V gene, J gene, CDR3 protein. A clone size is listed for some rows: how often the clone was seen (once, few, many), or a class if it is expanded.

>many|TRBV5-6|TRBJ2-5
CASSLLQGGETQYF
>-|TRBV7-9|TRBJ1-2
CASTLGDWASGYTF
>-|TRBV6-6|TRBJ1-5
CASSTNRGGSGNQPQHF
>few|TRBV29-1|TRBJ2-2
CSVGTSGINTGELFF
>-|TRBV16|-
CASSHLDRGFEQYF
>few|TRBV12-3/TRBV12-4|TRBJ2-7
CASSRQGAREQYF
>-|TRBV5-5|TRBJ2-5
CASSSPGQGDSKETQYF
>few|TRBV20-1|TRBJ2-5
CSAARKETQYF
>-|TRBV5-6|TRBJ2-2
CASSFVGSSGELFF
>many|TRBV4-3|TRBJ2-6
CASSQRSRFSGANVLTF
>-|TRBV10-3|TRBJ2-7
CAISEVDERDTYEQYF
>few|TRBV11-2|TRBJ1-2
CASSLENRGRNYGYTF
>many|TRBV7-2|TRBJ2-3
CASSPRVTDTQYF
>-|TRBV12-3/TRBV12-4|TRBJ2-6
CASSRDRPSSGANVLTF
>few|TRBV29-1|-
CSVEIRGGETQYF
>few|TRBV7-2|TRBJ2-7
CASSYTGGPYYEQYF
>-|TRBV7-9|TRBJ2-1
CASGSQGSGGATEQFF
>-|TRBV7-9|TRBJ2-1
CAGSLAGEQFF
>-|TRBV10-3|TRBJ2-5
CAISENGQGDEQYF
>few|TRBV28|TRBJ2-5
CASSPPPGETQYF
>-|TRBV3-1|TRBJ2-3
CASSQETAEHTQYF
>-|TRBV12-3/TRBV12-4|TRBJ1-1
CASRSRPGRAEAFF
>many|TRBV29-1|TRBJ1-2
CSVEGYTF
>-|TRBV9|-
CASSVATGPLNRGSSYNEQYF
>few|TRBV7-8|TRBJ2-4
CASSLAGLAGGSAKNIQYF
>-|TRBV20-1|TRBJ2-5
CSAWVGGPQETQYF
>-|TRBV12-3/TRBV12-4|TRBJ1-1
CASSLGGWGAEAFF
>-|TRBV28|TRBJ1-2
CASSTGFGYGYTF
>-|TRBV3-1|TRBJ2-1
CASSQERGAGGRHNEQFF
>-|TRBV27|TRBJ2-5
CASSYISGTGGLETQYF
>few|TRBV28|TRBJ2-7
CASTPTRTVYEQYF
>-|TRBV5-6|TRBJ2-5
CASSLTGKETQYF
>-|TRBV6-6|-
CASSYSPSTEQYF
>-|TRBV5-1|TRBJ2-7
CASSFLGSEQYF
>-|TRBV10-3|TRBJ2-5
CAISSLPGTQETQYF